Each of the 10 T cell receptor beta chains below was sequenced from the same sample in a study of CD8 T cells in Susac syndrome. The authors reverse transcribed roughly 0.5 to 1 ug RNA with random hexamers. TCRdb analysed the immunoSEQ multiplex PCR reads with MiXCR anew, one entry per CDR3 protein. The table includes roughly 200,000 distinct CDR3 sequences, nearly 97% detected once. Sequenced material: CD4+ T cells from PBMCs. The receptors shown here come from a human donor with multiple sclerosis.

The chain recombines TRBV11-2 with TRBJ2-6; 8 bases agree with TRBD1. Per the germline V gene, CDR1 is SGHAT and CDR2 is FQNNGV. CDR3 length: 15 residues. V trimming: 10 bases; J trimming: 0 bases; junction bases outside the gene matches: 5. The CDR3 protein is CATRTGSSGANVLTF. In nucleotides, the CDR3 is TGTGCCACCCGGACAGGGAGCTCTGGGGCCAACGTCCTGACTTTC.

This chain joins TRBV24-1 and TRBJ2-1; 10 bases agree with TRBD2. The germline V gene encodes CDR1 KGHDR and CDR2 SFDVKD. V was clipped by 3 bases and J by 5 bases; unmatched bases: 3. CDR3 size: 15 residues. CDR3 sequence reads: CATSDPTSGDNEQFF. The CDR3 DNA reads TGTGCCACCAGTGATCCCACTAGCGGGGACAATGAGCAGTTCTTC.

V usage is TRBV3-1 and J usage is TRBJ1-1; D is uncertain. There are 13 residues in the CDR3. CDR1 and CDR2 (germline): LGHDT, YNNKEL (reference sequence). V was pared by 5 bases and J by 2 bases, with 9 bases between. The CDR3 sequence: CASSSEINTEAFF. In nucleotides, the CDR3 is TGTGCCAGCAGCTCCGAGATCAACACTGAAGCTTTCTTT.

This chain connects TRBV6-2 or TRBV6-3 to TRBJ2-6, with D possibly TRBD2 on 5 matching bases. V lost 7 bases and J lost 0, with 13 bases in between. There are 16 residues in the CDR3. Per the germline V gene, CDR1 is MNHEY and CDR2 is SVGEGT. CDR3 sequence reads: CASNLPAGSGANVLTF. CDR3 DNA: TGTGCCAGCAACCTTCCGGCGGGCTCTGGGGCCAACGTCCTGACTTTC.

The CDR3: CAWRSREFNEQFF. CDR3 DNA: TGTGCCTGGAGGTCTAGGGAGTTTAATGAGCAGTTCTTC. The chain employs TRBV30 and TRBJ2-1; possibly TRBD2 for D (5 bases). Trimming cost V 3 bases and J 7 bases, with 13 bases left between them. The germline gives CDR1 GTSNPN, CDR2 SVGIG (reference sequence). The CDR3 has 13 amino acids.

V usage is TRBV24-1 and J usage is TRBJ2-1, with TRBD2 identical over 8 bases. CDR1 and CDR2 from the germline V gene are KGHDR and SFDVKD. V shed 1 base and J 6 bases; nucleotides not matched to a gene: 1. The CDR3 sequence is 14 residues long. The CDR3 sequence: CATSDFGLANEQFF. CDR3 in DNA: TGTGCCACCAGTGATTTTGGACTAGCCAATGAGCAGTTCTTC.

The chain combines TRBV4-2 with TRBJ2-1; tentative D call: TRBD1 (5 bases). Germline CDR1 is LGHNA and CDR2 is YNFKEQ. V lost 1 base and J lost 5, with 15 bases in between. There are 16 residues in the CDR3. This chain's CDR3 is CASSQGVGQANNEQFF. In nucleotides, the CDR3 is TGTGCCAGCAGCCAAGGGGTGGGGCAGGCTAACAATGAGCAGTTCTTC.

The chain recombines TRBV15 with TRBJ2-6; D is undetermined. Per the germline V gene, CDR1 is LNHNV and CDR2 is YYDKDF (reference sequence). V gave up 5 bases and J gave up 0 bases, with 11 bases separating them. The CDR3 is 16 residues long. In DNA, the CDR3 is TGTGCCACCAGCCCATTGGTGGACTCTGGGGCCAACGTCCTGACTTTC. Amino acid sequence: CATSPLVDSGANVLTF.

J is TRBJ2-1 and V is TRBV24-1; D unresolved. The germline V gene encodes CDR1 KGHDR and CDR2 SFDVKD. The ends were cut back, 5 bases at V and 10 bases at J, with 23 bases in the middle. The length of the CDR3 is 16 residues. The CDR3 loop reads CATSASGVSWVSEQFF. The CDR3 DNA follows: TGTGCCACCAGTGCCTCTGGAGTGAGTTGGGTTAGCGAGCAGTTCTTC.

CDR3 in amino acids: CASRGGGEITGELFF. In DNA, the CDR3 is TGTGCCAGCAGAGGCGGGGGGGAAATCACCGGGGAGCTGTTTTTT. The chain combines TRBV7-2 with TRBJ2-2, with 9 bases lining up with TRBD2. V trimming: 6 bases; J trimming: 4 bases; junction bases outside the gene matches: 6. This CDR3 spans 15 amino acids. The germline CDR1 and CDR2 sequences are SGHTA and FQGNSA.